The entry below describes one T cell receptor beta chain. The repertoire was sequenced with immunoSEQ multiplex PCR; TCRdb's copy has only in-frame clones and lacks some. The sample has about 61,000 clones, around 90% seen once. These data originate in a study of T cell changes during pregnancy in multiple sclerosis. J lost 6 bases, V lost 2 bases, and 5 bases had no gene match. CDR3 size: 15 residues. Germline-derived CDR1 and CDR2 are MGHRA and YSYEKL. The TCR was taken from a female donor in good health, enrolled as a control in a pregnancy study. V is TRBV4-1 and J is TRBJ1-5, with 9 bases lining up with TRBD1. The input for sequencing was peripheral blood, taken in the first trimester of pregnancy. CDR3 DNA: TGCGCCAGCAGCCAAATCCGGGACAGGGCTCAGCCCCAGCATTTT. This translates into CASSQIRDRAQPQHF.